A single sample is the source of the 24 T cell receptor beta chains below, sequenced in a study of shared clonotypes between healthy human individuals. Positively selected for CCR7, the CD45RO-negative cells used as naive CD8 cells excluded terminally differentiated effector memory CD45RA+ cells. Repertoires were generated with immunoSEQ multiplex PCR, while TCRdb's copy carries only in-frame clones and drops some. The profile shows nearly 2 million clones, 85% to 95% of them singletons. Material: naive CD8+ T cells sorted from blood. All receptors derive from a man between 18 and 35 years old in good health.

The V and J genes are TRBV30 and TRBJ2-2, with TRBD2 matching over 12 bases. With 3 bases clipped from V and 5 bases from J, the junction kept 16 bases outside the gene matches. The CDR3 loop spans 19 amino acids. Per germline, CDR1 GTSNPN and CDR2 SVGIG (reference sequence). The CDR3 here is CAWRAGRGLAGHVTGELFF. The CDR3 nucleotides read TGTGCCTGGAGAGCTGGGAGGGGACTAGCGGGCCACGTTACCGGGGAGCTGTTTTTT. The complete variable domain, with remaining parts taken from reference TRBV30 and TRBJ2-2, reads SQTIHQWPATLVQPVGSPLSLECTVEGTSNPNLYWYRQAAGRGLQLLFYSVGIGQISSEVPQNLSASRPQDRQFILSSKKLLLSDSGFYLCAWRAGRGLAGHVTGELFFGEGSRLTVL.

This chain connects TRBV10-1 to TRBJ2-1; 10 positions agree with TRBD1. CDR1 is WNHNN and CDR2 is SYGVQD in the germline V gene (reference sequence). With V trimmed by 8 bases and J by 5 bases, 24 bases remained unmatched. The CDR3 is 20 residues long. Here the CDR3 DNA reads TGCGCCAGCTCTGAATTCCGGGACAGGGGTTTTGAGTCTCCAGACAATGAGCAGTTCTTC. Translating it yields CASSEFRDRGFESPDNEQFF.

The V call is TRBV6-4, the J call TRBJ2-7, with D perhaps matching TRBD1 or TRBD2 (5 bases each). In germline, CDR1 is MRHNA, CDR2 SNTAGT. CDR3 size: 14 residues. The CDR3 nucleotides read TGTGCCAGCAGTGACTGTAAATGGGACCCTGCCGTGTGGGTC. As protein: CASSDCKWDPAVWV.

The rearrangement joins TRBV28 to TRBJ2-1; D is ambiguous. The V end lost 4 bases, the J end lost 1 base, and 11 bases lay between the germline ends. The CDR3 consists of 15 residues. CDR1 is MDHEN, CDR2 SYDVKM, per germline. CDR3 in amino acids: CASSYLVGSYNEQFF. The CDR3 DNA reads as TGTGCCAGCAGTTACCTGGTCGGTTCCTACAATGAGCAGTTCTTC. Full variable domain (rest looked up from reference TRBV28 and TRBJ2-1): DVKVTQSSRYLVKRTGEKVFLECVQDMDHENMFWYRQDPGLGLRLIYFSYDVKMKEKGDIPEGYSVSREKKERFSLILESASTNQTSMYLCASSYLVGSYNEQFFGPGTRLTVL.

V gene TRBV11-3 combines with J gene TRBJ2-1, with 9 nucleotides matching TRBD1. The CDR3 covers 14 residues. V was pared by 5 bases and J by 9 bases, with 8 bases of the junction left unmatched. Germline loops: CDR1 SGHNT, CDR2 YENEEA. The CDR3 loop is CASSDRDRVGEQFF. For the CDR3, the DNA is TGTGCCAGCAGCGACCGGGACAGGGTCGGTGAGCAGTTCTTC. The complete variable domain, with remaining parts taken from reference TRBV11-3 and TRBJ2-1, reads EAGVVQSPRYKIIEKKQPVAFWCNPISGHNTLYWYLQNLGQGPELLIRYENEEAVDDSQLPKDRFSAERLKGVDSTLKIQPAELGDSAVYLCASSDRDRVGEQFFGPGTRLTVL.

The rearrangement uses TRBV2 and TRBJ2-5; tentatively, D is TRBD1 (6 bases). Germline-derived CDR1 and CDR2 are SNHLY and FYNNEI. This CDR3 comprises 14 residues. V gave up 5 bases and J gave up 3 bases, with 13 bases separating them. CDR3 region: CASSPWGTKETQYF. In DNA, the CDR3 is TGTGCCAGCAGTCCCTGGGGGACAAAAGAGACCCAGTACTTC. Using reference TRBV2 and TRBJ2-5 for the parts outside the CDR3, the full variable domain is EPEVTQTPSHQVTQMGQEVILRCVPISNHLYFYWYRQILGQKVEFLVSFYNNEISEKSEIFDDQFSVERPDGSNFTLKIRSTKLEDSAMYFCASSPWGTKETQYFGPGTRLLVL.

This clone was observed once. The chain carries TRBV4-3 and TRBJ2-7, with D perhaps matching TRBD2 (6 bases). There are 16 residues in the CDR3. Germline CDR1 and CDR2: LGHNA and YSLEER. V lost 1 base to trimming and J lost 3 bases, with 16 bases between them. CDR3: CASSQAAGLDYYEQYF. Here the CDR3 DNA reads TGCGCCAGCAGCCAAGCAGCGGGCCTAGATTACTACGAGCAGTACTTC.

This CDR3 reads CASSNSENEPQHF. The CDR3 DNA is TGTGCCAGCAGCAACTCCGAGAACGAGCCCCAGCATTTT. The rearrangement links TRBV7-9 to TRBJ1-5; no clear D. Trimming took 5 bases from V and 8 from J, leaving 13 bases between them. CDR3 length equals 13 residues. Germline CDR1 is SEHNR and CDR2 is FQNEAQ (reference sequence).

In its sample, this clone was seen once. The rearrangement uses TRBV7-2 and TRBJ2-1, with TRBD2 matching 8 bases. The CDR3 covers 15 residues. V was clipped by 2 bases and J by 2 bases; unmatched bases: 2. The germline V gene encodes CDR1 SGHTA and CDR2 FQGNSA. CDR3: CASSLRGLAYNEQFF. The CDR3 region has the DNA TGTGCCAGCAGCTTAAGGGGACTAGCCTACAATGAGCAGTTCTTC.

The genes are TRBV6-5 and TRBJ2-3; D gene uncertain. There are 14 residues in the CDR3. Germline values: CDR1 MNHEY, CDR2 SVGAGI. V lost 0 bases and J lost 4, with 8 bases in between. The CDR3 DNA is TGTGCCAGCAGTTACTCTGCTGAGGCAGATACGCAGTATTTT. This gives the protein CASSYSAEADTQYF.

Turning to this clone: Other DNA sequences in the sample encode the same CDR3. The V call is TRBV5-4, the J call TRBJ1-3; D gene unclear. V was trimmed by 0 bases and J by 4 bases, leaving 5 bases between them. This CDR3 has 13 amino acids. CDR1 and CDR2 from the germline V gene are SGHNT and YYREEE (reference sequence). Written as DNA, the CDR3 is TGTGCCAGCAGCTTGGCCGGAGGAAACACCATATATTTT. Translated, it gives CASSLAGGNTIYF. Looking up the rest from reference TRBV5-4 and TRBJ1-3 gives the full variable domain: ETGVTQSPTHLIKTRGQQVTLRCSSQSGHNTVSWYQQALGQGPQFIFQYYREEENGRGNFPPRFSGLQFPNYSSELNVNALELDDSALYLCASSLAGGNTIYFGEGSWLTVV.

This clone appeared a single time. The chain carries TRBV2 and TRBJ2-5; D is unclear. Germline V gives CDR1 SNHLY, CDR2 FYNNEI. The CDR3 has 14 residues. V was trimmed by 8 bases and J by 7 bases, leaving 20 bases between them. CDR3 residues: CASESRLLVGTQYF. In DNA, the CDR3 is TGTGCCAGCGAGAGCCGTCTACTCGTCGGGACCCAGTACTTC.

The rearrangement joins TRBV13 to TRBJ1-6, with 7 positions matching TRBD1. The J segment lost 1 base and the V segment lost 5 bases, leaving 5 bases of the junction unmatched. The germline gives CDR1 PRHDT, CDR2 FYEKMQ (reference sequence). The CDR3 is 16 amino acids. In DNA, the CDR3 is TGTGCCAGCAGCCACCAGACAGGGTCCTATAATTCACCCCTCCACTTT. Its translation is CASSHQTGSYNSPLHF. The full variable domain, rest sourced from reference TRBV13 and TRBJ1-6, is AAGVIQSPRHLIKEKRETATLKCYPIPRHDTVYWYQQGPGQDPQFLISFYEKMQSDKGSIPDRFSAQQFSDYHSELNMSSLELGDSALYFCASSHQTGSYNSPLHFGNGTRLTVT.

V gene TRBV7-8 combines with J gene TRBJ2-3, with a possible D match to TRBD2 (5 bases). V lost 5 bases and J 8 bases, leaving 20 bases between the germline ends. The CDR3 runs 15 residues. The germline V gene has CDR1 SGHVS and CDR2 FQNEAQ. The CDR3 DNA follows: TGTGCCAGCAGCCCGCTGTCGGGGTTCGGCGGTACGCAGTATTTT. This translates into CASSPLSGFGGTQYF.

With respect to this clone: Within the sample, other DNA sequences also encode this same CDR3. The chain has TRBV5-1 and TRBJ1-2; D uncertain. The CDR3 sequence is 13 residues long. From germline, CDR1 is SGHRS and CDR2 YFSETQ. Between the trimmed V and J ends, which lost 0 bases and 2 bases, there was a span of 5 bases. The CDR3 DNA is TGCGCCAGCAGCTTGGGGGTAAACTATGGCTACACCTTC. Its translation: CASSLGVNYGYTF.

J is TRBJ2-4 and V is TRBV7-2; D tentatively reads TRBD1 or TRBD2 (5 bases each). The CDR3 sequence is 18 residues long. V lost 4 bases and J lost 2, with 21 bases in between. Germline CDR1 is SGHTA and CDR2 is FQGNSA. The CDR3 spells CASSYGTETLGTKNIQYF. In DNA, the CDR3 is TGTGCCAGCAGCTACGGGACGGAAACCTTAGGGACCAAAAACATTCAGTACTTC.

The CDR3 reads CASRSGVSSYNEQFF. The CDR3 nucleotides read TGTGCCAGCAGGAGCGGGGTGAGCTCCTACAATGAGCAGTTCTTC. The chain carries TRBV9 and TRBJ2-1; TRBD2 aligns across 7 bases. The junction had 5 bases not matched to a gene; V was cut back by 5 bases and J by 0 bases. Germline CDR1 and CDR2: SGDLS and YYNGEE. The CDR3 runs 15 residues.

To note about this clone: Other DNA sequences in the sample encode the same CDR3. For the CDR3, the DNA is TGTGCCAGCAGCGTAGACGGTTCCTACGAGCAGTACTTC. Translating it yields CASSVDGSYEQYF. This chain connects TRBV9 to TRBJ2-7; no firm D call. V lost 0 bases, J lost 1 base, and 5 bases lay in between. The CDR3 has 13 residues. Germline V gene data show CDR1 as SGDLS and CDR2 as YYNGEE.

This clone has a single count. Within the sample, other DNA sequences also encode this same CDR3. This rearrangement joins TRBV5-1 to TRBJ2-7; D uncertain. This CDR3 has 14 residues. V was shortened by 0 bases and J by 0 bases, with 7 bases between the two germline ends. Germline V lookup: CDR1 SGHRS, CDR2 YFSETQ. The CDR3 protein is CASSLEAASYEQYF. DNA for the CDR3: TGCGCCAGCAGCTTGGAGGCGGCCTCCTACGAGCAGTACTTC.

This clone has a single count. CDR3 sequence reads: CASSLAESSGALSTDTQYF. The CDR3 region has the DNA TGCGCCAGCAGCTTGGCCGAGAGTAGCGGGGCCCTAAGCACAGATACGCAGTATTTT. This chain joins TRBV5-1 and TRBJ2-3; 8 bases fit TRBD2. Germline CDR1 reads SGHRS; CDR2 reads YFSETQ. V dropped 0 bases and J dropped 0; count of bases not matched to a gene: 12. The CDR3 totals 19 residues. Full variable domain (remainder filled in from reference TRBV5-1 and TRBJ2-3): KAGVTQTPRYLIKTRGQQVTLSCSPISGHRSVSWYQQTPGQGLQFLFEYFSETQRNKGNFPGRFSGRQFSNSRSEMNVSTLELGDSALYLCASSLAESSGALSTDTQYFGPGTRLTVL.

The CDR3 here is CASSRSGVLPYEQYF. For the CDR3, the DNA is TGTGCCAGCAGCCGGAGCGGGGTGCTACCCTACGAGCAGTACTTC. The chain recombines TRBV7-9 with TRBJ2-7, with 7 bases aligning to TRBD2. CDR3 length equals 15 residues. V lost 5 bases to trimming and J lost 2 bases; unmatched junction nucleotides: 9. CDR1 and CDR2 from the germline V gene are SEHNR and FQNEAQ (reference sequence).

The CDR3 protein is CASSLSRGANTEAFF. In DNA form, the CDR3 reads TGTGCCAGCAGTTTATCCCGGGGGGCGAACACTGAAGCTTTCTTT. The chain is built from TRBV27 and TRBJ1-1; possible D gene TRBD1, 6 bases. There are 15 residues in the CDR3. Germline CDR1 and CDR2: MNHEY and SMNVEV (reference sequence). V gave up 0 bases and J gave up 1 base, with 9 bases separating them.

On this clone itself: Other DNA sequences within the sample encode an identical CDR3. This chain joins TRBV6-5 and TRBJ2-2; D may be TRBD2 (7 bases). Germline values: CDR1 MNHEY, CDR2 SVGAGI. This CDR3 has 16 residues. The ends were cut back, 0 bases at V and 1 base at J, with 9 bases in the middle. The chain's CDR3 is CASSYSGGLNTGELFF. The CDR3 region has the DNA TGTGCCAGCAGTTACTCGGGGGGGCTGAACACCGGGGAGCTGTTTTTT.

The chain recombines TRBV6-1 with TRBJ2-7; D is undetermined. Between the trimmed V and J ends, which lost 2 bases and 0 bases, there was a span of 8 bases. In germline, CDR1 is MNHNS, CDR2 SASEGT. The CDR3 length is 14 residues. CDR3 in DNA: TGTGCCAGCAGTGAACTTGGTTTCTCCTACGAGCAGTACTTC. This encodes CASSELGFSYEQYF.